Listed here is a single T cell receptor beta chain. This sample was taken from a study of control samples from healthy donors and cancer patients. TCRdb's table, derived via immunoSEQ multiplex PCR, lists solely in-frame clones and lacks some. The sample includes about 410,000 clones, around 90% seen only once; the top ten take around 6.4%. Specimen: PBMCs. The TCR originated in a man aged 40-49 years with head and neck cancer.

CDR3 in amino acids: CAISESRGANYGYTF. DNA of the CDR3: TGTGCCATCAGTGAGTCCCGAGGGGCTAACTATGGCTACACCTTC. V gene TRBV10-3 combines with J gene TRBJ1-2, with D possibly matching TRBD1 (5 bases). The CDR3 totals 15 residues. Germline values: CDR1 ENHRY, CDR2 SYGVKD. Trimming shortened V by 0 bases and J by 0 bases, and 8 bases separated the two germline ends.